This T cell receptor (beta chain) was profiled in a study of PD-1 blockade in classical Hodgkin lymphoma. The data were produced by immunoSEQ multiplex PCR, yet TCRdb's version contains in-frame clones alone and is incomplete. The sample lists 50,000 to 75,000 clones, about nine tenths occurring once. Every patient had relapsed following autologous stem cell transplantation, and cohorts differed in brentuximab vedotin exposure. Looked up from germline, CDR1 is SGHDN and CDR2 is FVKESK. This CDR3 contains 14 residues. The V gene lost 2 bases and the J gene lost 1 base, with 8 bases spanning the gap. The sequence derives from a human donor with classical Hodgkin lymphoma. This chain joins TRBV14 and TRBJ1-1, with a tentative D call TRBD1 (5 bases). The sequences come from peripheral blood mononuclear cells (PBMCs), collected at baseline. The DNA of the CDR3 is TGTGCCAGCAGCCAATGGGGGGAGAACACTGAAGCTTTCTTT. Translation gives CASSQWGENTEAFF.